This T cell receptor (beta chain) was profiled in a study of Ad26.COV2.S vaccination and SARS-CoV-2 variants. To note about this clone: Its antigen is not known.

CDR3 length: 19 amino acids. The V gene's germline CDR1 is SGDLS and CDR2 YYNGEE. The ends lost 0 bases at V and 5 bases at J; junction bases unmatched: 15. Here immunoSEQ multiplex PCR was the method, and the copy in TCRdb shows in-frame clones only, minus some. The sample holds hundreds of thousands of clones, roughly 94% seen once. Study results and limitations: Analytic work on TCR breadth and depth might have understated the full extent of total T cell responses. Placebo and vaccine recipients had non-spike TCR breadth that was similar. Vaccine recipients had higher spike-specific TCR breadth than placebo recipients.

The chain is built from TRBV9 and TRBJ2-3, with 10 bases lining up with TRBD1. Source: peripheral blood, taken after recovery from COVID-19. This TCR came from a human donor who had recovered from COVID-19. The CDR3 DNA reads TGTGCCAGCAGCGTAGAGCCCATGCGTCGGACAGGGGGGAAAGATACGCAGTATTTT. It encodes CASSVEPMRRTGGKDTQYF.